These 8 T cell receptor beta chains were sequenced from one sample in a study of cytomegalovirus exposure and HLA in healthy donors. 13 Jbeta primers and 60 Vbeta primers were used for the PCR. TCRdb's table, derived via immunoSEQ multiplex PCR, lists solely in-frame clones and lacks some. The data show 130,000 to 150,000 clones, roughly four fifths seen once. Material: PBMCs. All receptors come from a human donor in good health.

The V and J genes are TRBV2 and TRBJ2-2, with D maybe TRBD2 (7 bases). Germline V gene sequence: CDR1 SNHLY, CDR2 FYNNEI. CDR3 size: 14 residues. V was cut by 7 bases and J by 0 bases, with 9 bases left in between. CDR3 sequence (DNA): TGTGCCAGCACGGGGGGCGCGAACACCGGGGAGCTGTTTTTT. This translates into CASTGGANTGELFF.

This chain uses TRBV21-1 with TRBJ2-7; the table assigns TRBD1, which was not confirmed against the DNA. TRBV21-1 is annotated as a pseudogene. CDR3 size: 14 residues. The CDR3 sequence is CASSRHLESYEQYF. DNA of the CDR3: TGTGCCAGCAGCAGACACCTTGAATCCTACGAGCAGTACTTC.

This chain uses TRBV27 with TRBJ2-7; D is uncertain. Per germline, CDR1 MNHEY and CDR2 SMNVEV (reference sequence). The V and J ends lost 3 bases and 3 bases respectively, with 9 bases between them. This CDR3 is 13 amino acids long. This CDR3 is CASSLGPLYEQYF. The CDR3 DNA follows: TGTGCCAGCAGTTTGGGCCCACTCTACGAGCAGTACTTC.

The sample holds a few counts of this clone. The J gene is TRBJ1-1, the V gene TRBV5-1; a possible D gene is TRBD1 (5 bases). The CDR3 has 13 amino acids. The V end was cut by 4 bases, the J end by 1 base, with 8 bases between. Germline V gene data show CDR1 as SGHRS and CDR2 as YFSETQ. This CDR3 reads CASSVGGNTEAFF. For the CDR3, the DNA is TGCGCCAGCAGCGTCGGGGGGAACACTGAAGCTTTCTTT.

The CDR3 sequence is CASSPGRTGPKDGGYTF. The CDR3, as DNA: TGTGCCAGCTCACCAGGAAGGACAGGGCCTAAAGATGGTGGCTACACCTTC. The chain joins TRBV18 to TRBJ1-2; 8 nucleotides agree with TRBD1. This CDR3 region has 17 residues. Germline V gene lookup returns CDR1 KGHSH and CDR2 LQKENI. The V segment lost 2 bases and the J segment 7 bases; nucleotides outside the gene matches: 15. Filled out from reference TRBV18 and TRBJ1-2, the complete variable domain reads NAGVMQNPRHLVRRRGQEARLRCSPMKGHSHVYWYRQLPEEGLKFMVYLQKENIIDESGMPKERFSAEFPKEGPSILRIQQVVRGDSAAYFCASSPGRTGPKDGGYTFGSGTRLTVV.

The chain employs TRBV5-6 and TRBJ1-1, with 8 nucleotides matching TRBD1. After removal of 4 bases from V and 4 bases from J, the junction contained 6 bases not matched to a gene. The CDR3 extends over 14 amino acids. Germline V CDR1 and CDR2: SGHDT, YYEEEE. The CDR3 loop is CASSHSDRVTEAFF. As DNA, the CDR3 is TGTGCCAGCAGCCATTCGGACAGGGTCACTGAAGCTTTCTTT.

The J gene is TRBJ2-3, the V gene TRBV2; 7 bases map to TRBD2. Unmatched junction bases numbered 5, after V lost 6 bases and J lost 2 bases. The germline CDR1 and CDR2 sequences are SNHLY and FYNNEI. The length of the CDR3 is 14 residues. The CDR3 DNA is TGTGCCAGCAGAGAGCTAGCGGTCACAGATACGCAGTATTTT. Amino acid sequence: CASRELAVTDTQYF.

V usage is TRBV5-1 and J usage is TRBJ2-7, with D tentatively TRBD1 (6 bases). V was clipped by 7 bases and J by 1 base, with 15 bases between them. The CDR3 length is 14 residues. Germline V CDR1 and CDR2: SGHRS, YFSETQ. The DNA of the CDR3 is TGCGCCAGCGGCACGACAGGCGGGTCCTACGAGCAGTACTTC. Amino acid sequence: CASGTTGGSYEQYF.